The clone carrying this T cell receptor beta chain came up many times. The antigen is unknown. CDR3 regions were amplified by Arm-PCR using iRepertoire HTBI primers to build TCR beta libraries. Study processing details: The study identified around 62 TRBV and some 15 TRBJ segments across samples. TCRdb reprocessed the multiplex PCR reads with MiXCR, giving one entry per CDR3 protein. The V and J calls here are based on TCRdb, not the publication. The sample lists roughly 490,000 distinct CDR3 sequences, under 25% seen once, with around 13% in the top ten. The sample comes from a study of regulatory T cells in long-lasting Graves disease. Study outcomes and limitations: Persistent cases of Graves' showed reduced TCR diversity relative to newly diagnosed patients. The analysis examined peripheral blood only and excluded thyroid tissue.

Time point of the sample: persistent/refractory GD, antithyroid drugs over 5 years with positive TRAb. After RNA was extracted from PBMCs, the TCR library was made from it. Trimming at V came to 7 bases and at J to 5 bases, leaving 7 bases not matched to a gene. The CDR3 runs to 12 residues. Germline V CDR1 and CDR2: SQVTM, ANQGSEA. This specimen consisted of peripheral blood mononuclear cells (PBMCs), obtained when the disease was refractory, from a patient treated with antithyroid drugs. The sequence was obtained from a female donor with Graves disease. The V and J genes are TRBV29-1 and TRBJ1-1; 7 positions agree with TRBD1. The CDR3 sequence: CSGAHRGTEAFF. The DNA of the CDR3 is TGCAGCGGCGCACACAGGGGAACTGAAGCTTTCTTT.